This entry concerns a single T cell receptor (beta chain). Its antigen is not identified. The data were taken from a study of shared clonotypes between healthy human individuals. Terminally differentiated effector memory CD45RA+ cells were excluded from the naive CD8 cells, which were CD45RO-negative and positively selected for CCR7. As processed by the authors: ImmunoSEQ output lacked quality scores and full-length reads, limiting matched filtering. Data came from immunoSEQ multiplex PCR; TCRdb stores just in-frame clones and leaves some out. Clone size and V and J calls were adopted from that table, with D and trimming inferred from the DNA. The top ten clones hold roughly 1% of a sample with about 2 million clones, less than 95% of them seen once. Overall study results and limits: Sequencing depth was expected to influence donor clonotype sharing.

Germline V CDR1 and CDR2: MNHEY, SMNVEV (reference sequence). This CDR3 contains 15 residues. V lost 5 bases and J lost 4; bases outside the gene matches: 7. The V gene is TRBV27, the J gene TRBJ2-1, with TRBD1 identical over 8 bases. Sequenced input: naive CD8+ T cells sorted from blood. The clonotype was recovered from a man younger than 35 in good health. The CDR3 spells CASSPDRGPYNEQFF. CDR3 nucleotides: TGTGCCAGCAGTCCAGACAGGGGCCCTTACAATGAGCAGTTCTTC.